This section outlines one T cell receptor beta chain sequence together with its context. Antigen: not known. The data are from a study of identical twins. Study-level results: It was possible that invariant MAIT and iNKT cells partly confounded the zero-insertion analyses. For monozygotic twins, models underestimated out-of-frame TCR alpha sharing.

Via MiXCR, TCRdb re-called the 5' RACE reads, giving one row per CDR3 protein. The table has 270,000 or so distinct CDR3 sequences, about 8.3% seen once. V was clipped by 4 bases and J by 1 base, with 11 bases between them. The CDR3 consists of 14 residues. The germline V gene encodes CDR1 SGHDT and CDR2 YYEEEE. The data also belong to a second study, concerning yellow fever vaccine responses in identical twins.

This clonotype originated in a woman between 18 and 29 years old in good health. The specimen was CD8+ T cells sorted from blood. The rearrangement joins TRBV5-6 to TRBJ1-1; D is perhaps TRBD1 (6 bases). CDR3 coding DNA: TGTGCCAGCAGCATACGGACAGAGAACACTGAAGCTTTCTTT. The encoded protein is CASSIRTENTEAFF.